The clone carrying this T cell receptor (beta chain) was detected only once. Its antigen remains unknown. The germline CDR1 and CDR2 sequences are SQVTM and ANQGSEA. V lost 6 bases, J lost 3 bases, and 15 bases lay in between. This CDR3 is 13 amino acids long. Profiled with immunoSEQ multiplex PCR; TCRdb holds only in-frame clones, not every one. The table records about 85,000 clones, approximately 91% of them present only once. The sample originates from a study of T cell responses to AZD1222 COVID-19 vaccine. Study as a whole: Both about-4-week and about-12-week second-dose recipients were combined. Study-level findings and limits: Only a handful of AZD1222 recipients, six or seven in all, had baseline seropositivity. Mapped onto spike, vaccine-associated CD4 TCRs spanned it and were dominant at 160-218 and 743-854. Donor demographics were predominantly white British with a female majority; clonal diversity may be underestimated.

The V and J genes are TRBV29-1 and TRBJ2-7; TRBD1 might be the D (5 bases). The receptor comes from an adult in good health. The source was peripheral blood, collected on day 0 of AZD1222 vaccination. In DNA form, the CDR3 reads TGCAGCGTCCGAGTGGGGCTGAACTACGAGCAGTACTTC. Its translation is CSVRVGLNYEQYF.